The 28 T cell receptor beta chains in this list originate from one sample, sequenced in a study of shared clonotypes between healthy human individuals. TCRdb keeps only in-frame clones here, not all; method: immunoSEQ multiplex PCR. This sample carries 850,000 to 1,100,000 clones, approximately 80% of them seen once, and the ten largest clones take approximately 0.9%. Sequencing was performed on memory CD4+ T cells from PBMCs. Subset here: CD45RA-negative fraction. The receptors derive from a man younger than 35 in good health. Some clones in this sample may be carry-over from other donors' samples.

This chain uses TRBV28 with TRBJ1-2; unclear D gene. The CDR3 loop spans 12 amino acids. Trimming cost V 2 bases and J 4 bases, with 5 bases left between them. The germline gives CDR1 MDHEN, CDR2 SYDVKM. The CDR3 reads CASSLQFYGYTF. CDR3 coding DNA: TGTGCCAGCAGTTTACAGTTCTATGGCTACACCTTC.

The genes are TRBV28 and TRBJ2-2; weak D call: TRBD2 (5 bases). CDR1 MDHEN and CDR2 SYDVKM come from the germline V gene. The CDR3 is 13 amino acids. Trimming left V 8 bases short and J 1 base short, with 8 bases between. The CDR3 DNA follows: TGTGCCAGCGGGAGCCGGAACACCGGGGAGCTGTTTTTT. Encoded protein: CASGSRNTGELFF.

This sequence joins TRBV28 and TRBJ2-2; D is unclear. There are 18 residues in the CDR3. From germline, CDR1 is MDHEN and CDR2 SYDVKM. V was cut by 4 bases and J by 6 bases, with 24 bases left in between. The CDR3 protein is CASSSTGGAARRAGELFF. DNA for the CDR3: TGTGCCAGCAGTTCAACGGGCGGAGCAGCGCGTAGGGCCGGGGAGCTGTTTTTT. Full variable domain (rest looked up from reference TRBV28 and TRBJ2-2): DVKVTQSSRYLVKRTGEKVFLECVQDMDHENMFWYRQDPGLGLRLIYFSYDVKMKEKGDIPEGYSVSREKKERFSLILESASTNQTSMYLCASSSTGGAARRAGELFFGEGSRLTVL.

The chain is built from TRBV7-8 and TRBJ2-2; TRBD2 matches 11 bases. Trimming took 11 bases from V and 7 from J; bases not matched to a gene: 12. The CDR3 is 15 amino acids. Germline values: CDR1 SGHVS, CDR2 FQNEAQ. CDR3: CACGGLAGGDGELFF. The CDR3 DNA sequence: TGTGCCTGTGGTGGGCTAGCGGGAGGCGACGGGGAGCTGTTTTTT.

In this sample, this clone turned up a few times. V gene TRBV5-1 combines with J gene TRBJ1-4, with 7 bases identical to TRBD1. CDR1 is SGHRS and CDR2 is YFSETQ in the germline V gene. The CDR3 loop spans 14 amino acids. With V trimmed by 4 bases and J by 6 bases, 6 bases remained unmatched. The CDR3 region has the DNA TGCGCCAGCAGCGCGACAGGGTCTGATGAAAAACTGTTTTTT. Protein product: CASSATGSDEKLFF.

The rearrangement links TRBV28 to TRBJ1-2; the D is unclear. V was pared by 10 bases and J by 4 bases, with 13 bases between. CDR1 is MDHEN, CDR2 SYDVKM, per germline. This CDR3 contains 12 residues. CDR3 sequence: CATQQLIYGYTF. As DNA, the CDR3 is TGTGCCACCCAACAGCTCATCTATGGCTACACCTTC.

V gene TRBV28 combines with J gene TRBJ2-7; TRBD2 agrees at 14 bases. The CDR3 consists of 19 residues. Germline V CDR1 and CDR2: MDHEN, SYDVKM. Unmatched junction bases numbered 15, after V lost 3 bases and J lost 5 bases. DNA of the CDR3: TGTGCCAGCAGTTTTCGCGACGAGGGACTAGCGGGAGTGTGGCACGAGCAGTACTTC. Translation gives CASSFRDEGLAGVWHEQYF.

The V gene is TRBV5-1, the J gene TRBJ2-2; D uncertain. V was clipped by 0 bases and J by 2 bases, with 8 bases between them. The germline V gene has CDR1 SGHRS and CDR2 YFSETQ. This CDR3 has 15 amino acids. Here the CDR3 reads CASSLGISNTGELFF. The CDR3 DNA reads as TGCGCCAGCAGCTTGGGTATTAGCAACACCGGGGAGCTGTTTTTT.

The CDR3 loop is CASSSLAGAGVYNEQFF. The CDR3 DNA reads TGTGCCAGCAGCTCATTAGCGGGAGCGGGGGTCTACAATGAGCAGTTCTTC. The chain is built from TRBV5-6 and TRBJ2-1, with TRBD2 matching over 9 bases. The CDR3 extends over 17 amino acids. Trimming took 3 bases from V and 3 from J; bases not matched to a gene: 10. The germline gives CDR1 SGHDT, CDR2 YYEEEE.

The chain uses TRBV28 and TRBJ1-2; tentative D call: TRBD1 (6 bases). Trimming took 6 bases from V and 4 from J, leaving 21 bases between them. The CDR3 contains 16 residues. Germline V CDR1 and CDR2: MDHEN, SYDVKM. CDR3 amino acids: CASSLGGGRGAYGYTF. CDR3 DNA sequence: TGTGCCAGCAGCCTTGGGGGAGGAAGGGGGGCCTATGGCTACACCTTC.

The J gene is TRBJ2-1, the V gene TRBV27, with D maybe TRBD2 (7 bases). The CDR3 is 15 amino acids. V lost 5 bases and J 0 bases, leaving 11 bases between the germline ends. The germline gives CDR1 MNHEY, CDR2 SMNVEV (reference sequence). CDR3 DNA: TGTGCCAGCAGTCGAGGGGGGGGCTCCTACAATGAGCAGTTCTTC. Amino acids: CASSRGGGSYNEQFF.

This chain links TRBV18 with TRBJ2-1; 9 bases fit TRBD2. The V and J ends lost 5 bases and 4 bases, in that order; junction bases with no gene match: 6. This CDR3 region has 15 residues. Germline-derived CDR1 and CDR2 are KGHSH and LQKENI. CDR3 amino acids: CASSRLAGLYNEQFF. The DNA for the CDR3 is TGTGCCAGCTCAAGGCTAGCGGGGCTTTACAATGAGCAGTTCTTC. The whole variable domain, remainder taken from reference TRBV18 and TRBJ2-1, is NAGVMQNPRHLVRRRGQEARLRCSPMKGHSHVYWYRQLPEEGLKFMVYLQKENIIDESGMPKERFSAEFPKEGPSILRIQQVVRGDSAAYFCASSRLAGLYNEQFFGPGTRLTVL.

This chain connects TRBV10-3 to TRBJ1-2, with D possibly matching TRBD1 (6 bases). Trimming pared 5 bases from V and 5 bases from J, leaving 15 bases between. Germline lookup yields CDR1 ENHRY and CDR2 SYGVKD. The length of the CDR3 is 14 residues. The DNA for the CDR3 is TGTGCCATCAGTCGATCTGGGGGCCCTTATGGCTACACCTTC. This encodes CAISRSGGPYGYTF.

The CDR3 sequence: CASTPGEETQYF. The CDR3 DNA sequence: TGTGCCAGCACCCCAGGGGAAGAGACCCAGTACTTC. The genes are TRBV7-9 and TRBJ2-5; possibly TRBD1 for D (6 bases). Germline-derived CDR1 and CDR2 are SEHNR and FQNEAQ (reference sequence). The V end was cut by 7 bases, the J end by 3 bases, with 9 bases between. The CDR3 sequence is 12 residues long.

The CDR3 loop is CASSQQGKNQPQHF. The DNA for the CDR3 is TGCGCCAGCAGCCAGCAGGGAAAAAATCAGCCCCAGCATTTT. J is TRBJ1-5 and V is TRBV4-1, with a tentative D call TRBD1 (5 bases). The CDR3 runs to 14 residues. V lost 3 bases to trimming and J lost 4 bases, with 10 bases between them. CDR1 is MGHRA and CDR2 is YSYEKL in the germline V gene.

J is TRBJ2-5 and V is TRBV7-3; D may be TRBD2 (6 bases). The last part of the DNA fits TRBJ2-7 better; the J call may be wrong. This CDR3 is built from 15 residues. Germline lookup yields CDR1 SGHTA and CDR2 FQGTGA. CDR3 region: CASSSQGGEAYEQYF. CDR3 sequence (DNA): TGTGCCAGCAGCTCTCAAGGCGGGGAAGCCTACGAGCAGTACTTC.

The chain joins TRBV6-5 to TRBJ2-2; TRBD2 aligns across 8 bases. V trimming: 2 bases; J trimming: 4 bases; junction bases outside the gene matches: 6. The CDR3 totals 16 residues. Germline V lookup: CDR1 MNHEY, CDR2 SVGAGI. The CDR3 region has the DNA TGTGCCAGCAGTTACAGTGCGGGGGGAGCCACCGGGGAGCTGTTTTTT. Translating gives CASSYSAGGATGELFF.

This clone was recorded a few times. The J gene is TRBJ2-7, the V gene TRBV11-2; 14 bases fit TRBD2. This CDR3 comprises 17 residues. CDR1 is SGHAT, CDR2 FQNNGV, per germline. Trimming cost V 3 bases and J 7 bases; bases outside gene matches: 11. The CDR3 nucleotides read TGTGCCAGCAGCTTCATTCCGGGACTAGCGGGAGAAGGGGAGCAGTACTTC. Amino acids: CASSFIPGLAGEGEQYF. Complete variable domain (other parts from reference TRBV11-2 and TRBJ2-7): EAGVAQSPRYKIIEKRQSVAFWCNPISGHATLYWYQQILGQGPKLLIQFQNNGVVDDSQLPKDRFSAERLKGVDSTLKIQPAKLEDSAVYLCASSFIPGLAGEGEQYFGPGTRLTVT.

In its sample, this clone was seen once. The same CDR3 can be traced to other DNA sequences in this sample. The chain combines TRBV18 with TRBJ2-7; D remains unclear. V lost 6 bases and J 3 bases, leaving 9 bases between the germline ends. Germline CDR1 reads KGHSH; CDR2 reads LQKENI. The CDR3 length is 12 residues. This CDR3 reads CASSPSLYEQYF. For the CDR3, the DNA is TGTGCCAGCTCCCCATCCCTCTACGAGCAGTACTTC.

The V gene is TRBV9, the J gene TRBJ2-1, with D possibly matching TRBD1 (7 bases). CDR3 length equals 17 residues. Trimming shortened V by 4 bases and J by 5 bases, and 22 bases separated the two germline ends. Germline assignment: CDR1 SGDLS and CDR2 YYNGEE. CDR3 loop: CASSPQGGRAPHNEQFF. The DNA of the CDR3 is TGTGCCAGCAGCCCTCAGGGGGGCAGAGCGCCTCACAATGAGCAGTTCTTC. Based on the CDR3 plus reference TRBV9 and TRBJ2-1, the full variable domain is DSGVTQTPKHLITATGQRVTLRCSPRSGDLSVYWYQQSLDQGLQFLIQYYNGEERAKGNILERFSAQQFPDLHSELNLSSLELGDSALYFCASSPQGGRAPHNEQFFGPGTRLTVL.

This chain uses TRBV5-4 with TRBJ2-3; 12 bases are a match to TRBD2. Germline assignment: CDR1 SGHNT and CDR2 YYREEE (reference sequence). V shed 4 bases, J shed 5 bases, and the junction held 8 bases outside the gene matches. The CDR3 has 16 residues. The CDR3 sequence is CASSDRLAGVVDTQYF. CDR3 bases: TGTGCCAGCAGCGACAGACTAGCGGGAGTGGTAGATACGCAGTATTTT.

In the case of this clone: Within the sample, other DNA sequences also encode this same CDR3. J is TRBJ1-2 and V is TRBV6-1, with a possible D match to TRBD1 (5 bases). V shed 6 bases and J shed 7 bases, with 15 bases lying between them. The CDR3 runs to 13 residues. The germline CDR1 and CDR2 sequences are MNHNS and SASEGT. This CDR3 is CASRGTALGGYTF. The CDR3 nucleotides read TGTGCCAGCAGGGGGACGGCCTTGGGTGGCTACACCTTC.

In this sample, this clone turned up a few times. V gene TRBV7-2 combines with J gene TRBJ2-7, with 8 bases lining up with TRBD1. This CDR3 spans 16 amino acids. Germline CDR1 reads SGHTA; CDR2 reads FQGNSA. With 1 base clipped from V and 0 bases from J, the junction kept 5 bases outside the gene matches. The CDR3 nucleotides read TGTGCCAGCAGCTTAGAGATCGGACAGGGCTCCTACGAGCAGTACTTC. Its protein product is CASSLEIGQGSYEQYF.

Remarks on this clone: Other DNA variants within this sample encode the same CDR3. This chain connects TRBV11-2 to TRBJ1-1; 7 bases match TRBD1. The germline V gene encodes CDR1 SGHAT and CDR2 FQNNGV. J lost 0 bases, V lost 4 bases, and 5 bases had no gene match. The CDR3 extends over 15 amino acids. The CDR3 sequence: CASSSGGGLNTEAFF. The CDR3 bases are TGTGCCAGCAGCTCAGGGGGGGGCCTGAACACTGAAGCTTTCTTT.

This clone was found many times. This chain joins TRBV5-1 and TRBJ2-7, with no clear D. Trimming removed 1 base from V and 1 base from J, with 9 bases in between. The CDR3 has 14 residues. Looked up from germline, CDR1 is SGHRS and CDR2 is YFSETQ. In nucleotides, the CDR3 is TGCGCCAGCAGCTTGACAGTTGCGTCCTACGAGCAGTACTTC. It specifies CASSLTVASYEQYF. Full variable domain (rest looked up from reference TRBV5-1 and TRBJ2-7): KAGVTQTPRYLIKTRGQQVTLSCSPISGHRSVSWYQQTPGQGLQFLFEYFSETQRNKGNFPGRFSGRQFSNSRSEMNVSTLELGDSALYLCASSLTVASYEQYFGPGTRLTVT.

CDR3 amino acids: CASRGPSGTAVDEQFF. The CDR3 bases are TGTGCCAGCAGAGGCCCCAGCGGGACCGCTGTGGATGAGCAGTTCTTC. J is TRBJ2-1 and V is TRBV6-6, with 7 bases matching TRBD2. The V gene's germline CDR1 is MNHNY and CDR2 SVGAGI (reference sequence). The CDR3 is made up of 16 amino acids. V was pared by 6 bases and J by 8 bases, with 16 bases of the junction left unmatched.

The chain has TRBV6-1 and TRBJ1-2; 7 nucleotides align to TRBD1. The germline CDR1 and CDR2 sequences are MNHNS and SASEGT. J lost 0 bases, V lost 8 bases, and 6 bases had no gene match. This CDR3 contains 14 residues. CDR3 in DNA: TGTGCCAGCGGAGGGACAGTAGCTAACTATGGCTACACCTTC. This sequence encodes CASGGTVANYGYTF.

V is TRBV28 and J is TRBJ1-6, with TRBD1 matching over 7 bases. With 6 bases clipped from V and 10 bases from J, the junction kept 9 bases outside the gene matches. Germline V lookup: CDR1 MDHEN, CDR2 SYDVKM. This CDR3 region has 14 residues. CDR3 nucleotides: TGTGCCAGCAGACCGACAGGGAGCCCATCACCCCTCCACTTT. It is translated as CASRPTGSPSPLHF.